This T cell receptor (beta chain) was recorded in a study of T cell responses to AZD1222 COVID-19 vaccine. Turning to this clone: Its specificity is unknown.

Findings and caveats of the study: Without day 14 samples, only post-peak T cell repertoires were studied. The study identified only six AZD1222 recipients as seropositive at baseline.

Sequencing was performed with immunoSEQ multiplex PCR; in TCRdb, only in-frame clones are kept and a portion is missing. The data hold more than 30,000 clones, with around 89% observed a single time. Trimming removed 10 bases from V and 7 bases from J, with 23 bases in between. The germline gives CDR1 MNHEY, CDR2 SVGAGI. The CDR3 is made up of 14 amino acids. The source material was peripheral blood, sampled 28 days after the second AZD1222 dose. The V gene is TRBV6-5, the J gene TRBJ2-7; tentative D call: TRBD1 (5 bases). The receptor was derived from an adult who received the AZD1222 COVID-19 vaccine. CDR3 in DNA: TGTGCCACGGCGTTAGGGGCTGGGCGAAATGAGCAGTACTTC. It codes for CATALGAGRNEQYF.